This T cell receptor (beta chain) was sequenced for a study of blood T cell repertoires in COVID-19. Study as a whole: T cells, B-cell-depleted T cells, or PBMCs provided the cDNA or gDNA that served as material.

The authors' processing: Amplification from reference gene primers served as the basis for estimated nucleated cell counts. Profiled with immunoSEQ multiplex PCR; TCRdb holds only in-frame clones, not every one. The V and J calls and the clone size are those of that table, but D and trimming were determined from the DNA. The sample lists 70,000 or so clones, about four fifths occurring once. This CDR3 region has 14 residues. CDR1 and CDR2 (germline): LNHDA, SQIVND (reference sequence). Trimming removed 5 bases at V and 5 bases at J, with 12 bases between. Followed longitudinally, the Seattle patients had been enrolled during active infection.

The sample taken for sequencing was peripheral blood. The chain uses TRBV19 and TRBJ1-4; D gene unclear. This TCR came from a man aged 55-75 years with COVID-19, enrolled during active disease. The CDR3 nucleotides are TGTGCCAGTAGTCAAAGCGGAGGCAATGAAAAACTGTTTTTT. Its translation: CASSQSGGNEKLFF.